A single sample gave rise to the 23 T cell receptor beta chains below, sequenced in a study of T cell changes during pregnancy in multiple sclerosis. Assay: immunoSEQ multiplex PCR; the TCRdb copy retains only in-frame clones and omits some. The data show over 60,000 clones, about nine tenths seen once. The source material was peripheral blood, sampled in the third trimester of pregnancy. These receptors were collected from a female donor in good health, enrolled as a control in a pregnancy study.

The chain couples TRBV27 to TRBJ1-2, with D maybe TRBD1 (6 bases). This CDR3 comprises 16 residues. Trimming shortened V by 6 bases and J by 4 bases, and 21 bases separated the two germline ends. Germline CDR1 MNHEY, CDR2 SMNVEV (reference sequence). CDR3 loop: CASRLGQGNEIYGYTF. The CDR3, as DNA: TGTGCCAGCAGGTTAGGGCAGGGGAATGAGATCTATGGCTACACCTTC.

The gene calls are TRBV7-9 and TRBJ1-6; a possible D gene is TRBD1 (6 bases). The CDR3 has 15 residues. Germline V gene data show CDR1 as SEHNR and CDR2 as FQNEAQ (reference sequence). Deletions cut 0 bases from V and 9 bases from J, with 12 bases between. For the CDR3, the DNA is TGTGCCAGCAGCTTAGCTAGGCAGGGGTTTTCACCCCTCCACTTT. It yields the protein CASSLARQGFSPLHF.

This chain joins TRBV2 and TRBJ1-5; D remains ambiguous. CDR3 size: 11 residues. Germline-derived CDR1 and CDR2 are SNHLY and FYNNEI. The ends were cut back, 6 bases at V and 11 bases at J, with 11 bases in the middle. The CDR3 sequence is CASRRTESQHF. The CDR3 region has the DNA TGTGCCAGCAGACGGACTGAGTCCCAGCATTTT.

The V call is TRBV10-3, the J call TRBJ1-5; D perhaps matches TRBD1 (5 bases). The germline gives CDR1 ENHRY, CDR2 SYGVKD. V gave up 3 bases and J gave up 6 bases, with 12 bases separating them. This CDR3 region has 14 residues. The CDR3 here is CAISDSGQGQPQHF. Here the CDR3 DNA reads TGTGCCATCAGTGACTCAGGGCAGGGTCAGCCCCAGCATTTT.

The rearrangement links TRBV11-3 to TRBJ2-3; D not resolved. This CDR3 is 13 amino acids long. Germline loops: CDR1 SGHNT, CDR2 YENEEA. Trimming stripped 3 bases from V and 4 bases from J, with 8 bases between. CDR3 region: CASSLNAPDTQYF. The CDR3 coding sequence is TGTGCCAGCAGCTTGAATGCGCCAGATACGCAGTATTTT.

This sequence joins TRBV7-9 and TRBJ1-5, with TRBD1 matching 9 bases. Germline loops: CDR1 SEHNR, CDR2 FQNEAQ (reference sequence). The CDR3 runs 15 residues. The junction had 9 bases not matched to a gene; V was cut back by 5 bases and J by 7 bases. CDR3 loop: CASSPGTGRVQPQHF. The CDR3 bases are TGTGCCAGCAGCCCCGGGACAGGGAGGGTCCAGCCCCAGCATTTT.

The genes are TRBV6-5 and TRBJ1-5, with a possible D match to TRBD1 (5 bases). The length of the CDR3 is 13 residues. Trimming stripped 6 bases from V and 5 bases from J, with 11 bases between. Germline CDR1 and CDR2: MNHEY and SVGAGI. CDR3: CASSRQGYQPQHF. Here the CDR3 DNA reads TGTGCCAGCAGCCGGCAGGGATATCAGCCCCAGCATTTT.

The chain is built from TRBV29-1 and TRBJ2-1; maybe TRBD1 (5 bases). The CDR3 length is 13 residues. Per germline, CDR1 SQVTM and CDR2 ANQGSEA. Trimming took off 7 bases at V and 8 bases at J, with 18 bases between the two ends. The CDR3 sequence: CSAPTAEGYEQFF. For the CDR3, the DNA is TGCAGCGCCCCGACAGCCGAAGGCTATGAGCAGTTCTTC.

J is TRBJ1-1 and V is TRBV28, with a possible D match to TRBD1 (5 bases). This CDR3 contains 15 residues. Germline V CDR1 and CDR2: MDHEN, SYDVKM. Trimming took off 7 bases at V and 0 bases at J, with 15 bases between the two ends. The CDR3 is CASTVTTAMNTEAFF. The CDR3 DNA is TGTGCCAGCACCGTAACGACAGCCATGAACACTGAAGCTTTCTTT.

About this clone itself: The sample contains more than one DNA sequence encoding this CDR3. The V gene is TRBV18, the J gene TRBJ1-1; weak D call: TRBD1 (6 bases). Germline CDR1 is KGHSH and CDR2 is LQKENI. CDR3 length equals 12 residues. Trimming shortened V by 2 bases and J by 5 bases, and 6 bases separated the two germline ends. The CDR3 bases are TGTGCCAGCTCACCAGGACAGACTGAAGCTTTCTTT. Translated: CASSPGQTEAFF.

The chain couples TRBV5-4 to TRBJ1-1, with TRBD1 matching over 8 bases. Germline V lookup: CDR1 SGHNT, CDR2 YYREEE (reference sequence). With V trimmed by 0 bases and J by 5 bases, 6 bases remained unmatched. The CDR3 totals 15 residues. The CDR3, as DNA: TGTGCCAGCAGCTTGGTTACAGGGGGGGAGACTGAAGCTTTCTTT. This sequence encodes CASSLVTGGETEAFF.

This sequence joins TRBV5-1 and TRBJ2-4; 8 bases align to TRBD2. Trimming removed 0 bases from V and 8 bases from J; junction bases left unmatched: 7. This CDR3 has 15 residues. CDR1 is SGHRS, CDR2 YFSETQ, per germline. CDR3 residues: CASSLAGRGRDIQYF. The CDR3 coding sequence is TGCGCCAGCAGCTTGGCCGGGAGGGGAAGGGACATTCAGTACTTC.

In nucleotides, the CDR3 is TGCGCCAGCGGGGTGAGAGGGCTCGAGACCACTGAAGCTTTCTTT. Encoded protein: CASGVRGLETTEAFF. The J gene is TRBJ1-1, the V gene TRBV10-1, with unresolved D. The ends were cut back, 8 bases at V and 4 bases at J, with 20 bases in the middle. The CDR3 sequence is 15 residues long. CDR1 is WNHNN, CDR2 SYGVQD, per germline (reference sequence).

This clone appeared a single time. The CDR3, as DNA: TGTGCCAGCAGCCCCCAGACGACAGTCTACAATGAGCAGTTCTTC. This sequence encodes CASSPQTTVYNEQFF. The chain joins TRBV9 to TRBJ2-1; perhaps TRBD1 as D (5 bases). V was shortened by 4 bases and J by 3 bases, with 14 bases between the two germline ends. Germline-derived CDR1 and CDR2 are SGDLS and YYNGEE. The CDR3 contains 15 residues.

The V and J genes are TRBV7-9 and TRBJ1-1, with 8 bases fitting TRBD1. The CDR3 covers 17 residues. In germline, CDR1 is SEHNR, CDR2 FQNEAQ (reference sequence). The V gene end was trimmed by 7 bases and the J gene end by 3 bases; junction bases not matched to a gene: 16. Here the CDR3 reads CASIKTGGSLWYTEAFF. The CDR3 bases are TGTGCCAGCATCAAAACAGGGGGGAGCTTGTGGTACACTGAAGCTTTCTTT.

This clone was seen a few times. This chain links TRBV6-4 with TRBJ2-1; 14 positions match TRBD2. The V and J ends lost 5 bases and 6 bases, in that order; junction bases with no gene match: 3. The CDR3 is 15 residues long. Germline CDR1 MRHNA, CDR2 SNTAGT. CDR3 in amino acids: CASSRTSGGTNEQFF. The CDR3 bases are TGTGCCAGCAGTAGGACTAGCGGGGGGACCAATGAGCAGTTCTTC.

The chain recombines TRBV19 with TRBJ1-1; D is undetermined. Trimming pared 6 bases from V and 4 bases from J, leaving 15 bases between. There are 14 residues in the CDR3. Per the germline V gene, CDR1 is LNHDA and CDR2 is SQIVND (reference sequence). CDR3 DNA: TGTGCCAGTAGCCATCGTGACAAACGCACTGAAGCTTTCTTT. This sequence encodes CASSHRDKRTEAFF.

V gene TRBV18 combines with J gene TRBJ1-2; D gene ambiguous. The germline CDR1 and CDR2 sequences are KGHSH and LQKENI. The V end lost 6 bases, the J end lost 4 bases, and 15 bases lay between the germline ends. The CDR3 has 14 residues. The CDR3 spells CASSLSGSGYGYTF. In DNA, the CDR3 is TGTGCCAGCTCCCTCTCGGGGTCTGGCTATGGCTACACCTTC.

This clone was counted once. V gene TRBV5-4 combines with J gene TRBJ1-2; D uncertain. The CDR3 loop spans 14 amino acids. V was shortened by 3 bases and J by 6 bases, with 15 bases between the two germline ends. The germline CDR1 and CDR2 sequences are SGHNT and YYREEE (reference sequence). The DNA for the CDR3 is TGTGCCAGCAGCTCAAGAGGAGGGAGGCATGGCTACACCTTC. Translating gives CASSSRGGRHGYTF.

The genes are TRBV27 and TRBJ1-1; a possible D gene is TRBD1 (5 bases). The CDR3 has 15 residues. Germline V gives CDR1 MNHEY, CDR2 SMNVEV (reference sequence). V was clipped by 4 bases and J by 2 bases, with 14 bases between them. The CDR3 loop reads CASSSVWGGNTEAFF. The CDR3 coding sequence is TGTGCCAGCAGTTCAGTGTGGGGGGGAAACACTGAAGCTTTCTTT.

The chain carries TRBV4-1 and TRBJ1-5, with 9 bases fitting TRBD1. Germline values: CDR1 MGHRA, CDR2 YSYEKL. V dropped 3 bases and J dropped 0; count of bases not matched to a gene: 6. The length of the CDR3 is 17 residues. The CDR3 nucleotides read TGCGCCAGCAGCCACTACAGGGGGCGAAGTAGCAATCAGCCCCAGCATTTT. Its protein is CASSHYRGRSSNQPQHF.

In its sample, this clone was seen once. CDR3 sequence (DNA): TGTGCCAGCAGCCCCGGGGACACCTGGTACGAGCAGTACTTC. Encoded protein: CASSPGDTWYEQYF. V gene TRBV11-3 combines with J gene TRBJ2-7; D might be TRBD1 (6 bases). CDR1 is SGHNT, CDR2 YENEEA, per germline. V was shortened by 5 bases and J by 4 bases, with 15 bases between the two germline ends. This CDR3 spans 14 amino acids.

The chain recombines TRBV29-1 with TRBJ2-3; tentative D call: TRBD2 (6 bases). CDR3 size: 15 residues. Germline CDR1 reads SQVTM; CDR2 reads ANQGSEA. Trimming removed 0 bases from V and 5 bases from J, with 15 bases in between. The CDR3, as DNA: TGCAGCGTTGAAGATAGAGCGGGCAGAGTAGATACGCAGTATTTT. The encoded protein is CSVEDRAGRVDTQYF.